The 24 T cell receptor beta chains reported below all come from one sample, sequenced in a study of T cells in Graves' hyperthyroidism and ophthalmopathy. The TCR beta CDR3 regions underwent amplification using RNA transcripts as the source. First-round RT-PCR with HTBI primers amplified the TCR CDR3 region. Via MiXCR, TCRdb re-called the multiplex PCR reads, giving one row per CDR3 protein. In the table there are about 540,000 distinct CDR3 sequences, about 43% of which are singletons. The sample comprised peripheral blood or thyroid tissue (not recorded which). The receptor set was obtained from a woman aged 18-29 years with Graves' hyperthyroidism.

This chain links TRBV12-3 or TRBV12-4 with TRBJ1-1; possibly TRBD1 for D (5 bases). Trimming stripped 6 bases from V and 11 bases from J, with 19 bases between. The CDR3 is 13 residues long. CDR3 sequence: CASRPQGLPRAFF. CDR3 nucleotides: TGTGCCAGCAGGCCCCAGGGTCTTCCAAGGGCTTTCTTT.

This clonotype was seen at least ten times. CDR3 protein: CASSYRKGQETQYF. CDR3 bases: TGTGCCAGCAGTTACCGGAAGGGGCAAGAGACCCAGTACTTC. V usage is TRBV6-5 and J usage is TRBJ2-5, with a weak D call TRBD1 (5 bases). Trimming removed 2 bases from V and 2 bases from J, with 9 bases in between. CDR3 size: 14 residues. Germline lookup yields CDR1 MNHEY and CDR2 SVGAGI.

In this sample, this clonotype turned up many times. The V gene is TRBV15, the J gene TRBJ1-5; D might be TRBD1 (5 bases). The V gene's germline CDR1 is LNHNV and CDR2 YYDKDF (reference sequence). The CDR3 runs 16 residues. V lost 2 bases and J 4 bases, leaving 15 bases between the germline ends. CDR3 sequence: CATSRLRDGLNQPQHF. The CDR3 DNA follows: TGTGCCACCAGCAGACTCCGGGACGGATTGAATCAGCCCCAGCATTTT.

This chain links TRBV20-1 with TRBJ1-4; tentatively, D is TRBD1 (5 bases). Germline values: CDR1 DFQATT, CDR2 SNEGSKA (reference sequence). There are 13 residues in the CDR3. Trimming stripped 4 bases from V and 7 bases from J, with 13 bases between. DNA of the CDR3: TGCAGTGCTACGAGGCAGGGAATTGAAAAACTGTTTTTT. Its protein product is CSATRQGIEKLFF.

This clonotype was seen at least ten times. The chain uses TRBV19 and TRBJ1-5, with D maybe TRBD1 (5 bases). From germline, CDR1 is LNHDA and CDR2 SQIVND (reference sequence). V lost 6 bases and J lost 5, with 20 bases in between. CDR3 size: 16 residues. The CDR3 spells CASRPPGPQEDQPQHF. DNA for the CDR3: TGTGCCAGTAGGCCACCGGGACCCCAGGAGGATCAGCCCCAGCATTTT.

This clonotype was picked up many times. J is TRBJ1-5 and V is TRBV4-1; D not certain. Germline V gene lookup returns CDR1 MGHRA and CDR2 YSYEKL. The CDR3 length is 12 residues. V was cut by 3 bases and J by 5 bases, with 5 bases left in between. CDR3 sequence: CASSHPDQPQHF. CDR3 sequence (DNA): TGCGCCAGCAGCCACCCAGATCAGCCCCAGCATTTT.

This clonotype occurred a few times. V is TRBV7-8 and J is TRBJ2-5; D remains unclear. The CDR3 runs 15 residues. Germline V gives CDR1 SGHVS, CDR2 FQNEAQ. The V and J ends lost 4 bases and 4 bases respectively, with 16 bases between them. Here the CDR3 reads CASSSAPPTGETQYF. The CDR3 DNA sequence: TGTGCCAGCAGCTCCGCACCGCCAACGGGAGAGACCCAGTACTTC. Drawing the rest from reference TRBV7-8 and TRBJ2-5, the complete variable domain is GAGVSQSPRYKVAKRGQDVALRCDPISGHVSLFWYQQALGQGPEFLTYFQNEAQLDKSGLPSDRFFAERPEGSVSTLKIQRTQQEDSAVYLCASSSAPPTGETQYFGPGTRLLVL.

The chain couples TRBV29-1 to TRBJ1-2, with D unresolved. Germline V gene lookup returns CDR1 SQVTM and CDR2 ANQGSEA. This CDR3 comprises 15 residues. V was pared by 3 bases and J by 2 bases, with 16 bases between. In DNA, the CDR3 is TGCAGCGTTGACCACGGACTAGCGGGAAACTATGGCTACACCTTC. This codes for CSVDHGLAGNYGYTF.

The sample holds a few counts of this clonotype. The CDR3: CASSRGTGDKPQHF. DNA of the CDR3: TGTGCCAGCAGCCGCGGGACAGGGGATAAGCCCCAGCATTTT. The chain is built from TRBV5-6 and TRBJ1-5; 10 positions agree with TRBD1. Germline CDR1 reads SGHDT; CDR2 reads YYEEEE. J lost 8 bases, V lost 4 bases, and 6 bases had no gene match. This CDR3 is 14 amino acids long.

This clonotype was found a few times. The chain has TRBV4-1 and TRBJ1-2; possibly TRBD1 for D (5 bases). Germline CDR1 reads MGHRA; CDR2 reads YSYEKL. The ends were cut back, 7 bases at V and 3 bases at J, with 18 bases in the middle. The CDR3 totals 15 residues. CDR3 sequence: CASKRHHDSYYGYTF. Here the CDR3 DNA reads TGCGCCAGCAAGAGGCATCACGACAGTTACTATGGCTACACCTTC.

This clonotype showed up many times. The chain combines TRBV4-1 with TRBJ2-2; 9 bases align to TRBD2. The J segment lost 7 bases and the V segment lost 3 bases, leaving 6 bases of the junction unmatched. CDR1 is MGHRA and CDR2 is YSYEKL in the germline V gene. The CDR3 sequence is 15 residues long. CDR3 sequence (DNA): TGCGCCAGCAGCCACGCAGCGGGAGGAATCGGGGAGCTGTTTTTT. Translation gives CASSHAAGGIGELFF.

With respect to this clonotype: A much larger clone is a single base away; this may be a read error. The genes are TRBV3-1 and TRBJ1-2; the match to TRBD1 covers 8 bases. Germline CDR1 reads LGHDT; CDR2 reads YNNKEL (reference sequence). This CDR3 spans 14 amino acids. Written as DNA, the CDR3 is TGTGCCAGCAGCCCAACTGGGACAGGCTATGGCCACACCTTC. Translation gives CASSPTGTGYGHTF.

The CDR3, as DNA: TGTGCCAGCAGTGAACGGGGCACAGGGGGGCGGGAGACCCAGTACTTC. It encodes CASSERGTGGRETQYF. The gene calls are TRBV2 and TRBJ2-5; 8 nucleotides line up with TRBD1. With V trimmed by 2 bases and J by 5 bases, 10 bases remained unmatched. The CDR3 runs to 16 residues. The germline V gene encodes CDR1 SNHLY and CDR2 FYNNEI.

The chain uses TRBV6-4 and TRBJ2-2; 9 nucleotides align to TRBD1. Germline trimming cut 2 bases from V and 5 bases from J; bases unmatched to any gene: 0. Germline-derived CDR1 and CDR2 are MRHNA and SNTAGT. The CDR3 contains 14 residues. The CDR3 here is CASSDGQGTGELFF. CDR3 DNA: TGTGCCAGCAGTGACGGACAGGGGACCGGGGAGCTGTTTTTT.

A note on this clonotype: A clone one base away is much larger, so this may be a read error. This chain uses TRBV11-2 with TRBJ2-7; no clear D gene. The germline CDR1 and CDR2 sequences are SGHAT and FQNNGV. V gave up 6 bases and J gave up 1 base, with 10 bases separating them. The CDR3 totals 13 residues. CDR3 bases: TGTGCCAGCAGAACCGACGGGTCCTACGAGCAGTACTTC. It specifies CASRTDGSYEQYF.

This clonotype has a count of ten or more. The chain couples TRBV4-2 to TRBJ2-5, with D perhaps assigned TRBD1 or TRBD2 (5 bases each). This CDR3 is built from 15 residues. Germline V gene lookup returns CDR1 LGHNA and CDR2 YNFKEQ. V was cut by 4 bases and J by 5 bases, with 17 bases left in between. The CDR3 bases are TGTGCCAGCAGCCCCGGCCGGGACGGCTCGGAGACCCAGTACTTC. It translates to CASSPGRDGSETQYF.

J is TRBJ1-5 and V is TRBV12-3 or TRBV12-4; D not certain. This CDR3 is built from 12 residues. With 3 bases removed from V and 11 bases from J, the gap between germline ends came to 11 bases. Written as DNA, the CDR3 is TGTGCCAGCAGTTTGGAGAGAGAGACCCAGCATTTT. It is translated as CASSLERETQHF.

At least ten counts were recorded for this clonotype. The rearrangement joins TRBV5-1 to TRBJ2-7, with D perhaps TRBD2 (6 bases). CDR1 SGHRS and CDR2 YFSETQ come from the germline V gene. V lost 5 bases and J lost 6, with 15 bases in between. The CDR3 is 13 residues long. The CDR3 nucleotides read TGCGCCAGCAGGGGGGGAAGTTTATCCGAGCAGTACTTC. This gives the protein CASRGGSLSEQYF.

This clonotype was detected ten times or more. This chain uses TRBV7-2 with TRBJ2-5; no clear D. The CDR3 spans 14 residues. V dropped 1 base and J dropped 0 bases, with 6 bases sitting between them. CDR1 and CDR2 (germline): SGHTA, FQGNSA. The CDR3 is CASSLDSHQETQYF. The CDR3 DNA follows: TGTGCCAGCAGCTTAGACAGTCACCAAGAGACCCAGTACTTC.

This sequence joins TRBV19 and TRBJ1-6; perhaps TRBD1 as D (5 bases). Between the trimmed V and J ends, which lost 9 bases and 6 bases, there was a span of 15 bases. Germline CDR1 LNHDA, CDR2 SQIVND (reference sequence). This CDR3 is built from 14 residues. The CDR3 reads CARPGGRINSPLHF. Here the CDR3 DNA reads TGTGCCAGACCGGGGGGACGGATTAATTCACCCCTCCACTTT.

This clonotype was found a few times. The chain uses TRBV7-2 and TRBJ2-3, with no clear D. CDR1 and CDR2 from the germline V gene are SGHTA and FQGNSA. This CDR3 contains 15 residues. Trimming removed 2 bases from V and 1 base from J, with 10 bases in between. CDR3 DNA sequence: TGTGCCAGCAGCTTAACGCGGTGGGGCACAGATACGCAGTATTTT. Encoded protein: CASSLTRWGTDTQYF.

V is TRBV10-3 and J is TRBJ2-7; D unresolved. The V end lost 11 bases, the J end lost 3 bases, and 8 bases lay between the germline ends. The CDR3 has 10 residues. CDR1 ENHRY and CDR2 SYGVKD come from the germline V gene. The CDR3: CALSDYEQYF. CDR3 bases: TGTGCCCTAAGTGACTACGAGCAGTACTTC.

The CDR3 DNA reads as TGTGCCAGCAGCTTGGGGACTGCCAATGAGCAGTTCTTC. Translated, it gives CASSLGTANEQFF. V and J are TRBV11-1 and TRBJ2-5; weak D call: TRBD2 (6 bases). The DNA end is more similar to TRBJ2-1, so the J call may be wrong. This CDR3 is built from 13 residues. CDR1 is SGHAT and CDR2 is FQDESV in the germline V gene (reference sequence).

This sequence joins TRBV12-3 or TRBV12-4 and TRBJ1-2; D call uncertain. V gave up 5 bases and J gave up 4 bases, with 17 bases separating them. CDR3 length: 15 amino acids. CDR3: CASSTRTSGIYGYTF. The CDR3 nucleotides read TGTGCCAGCAGTACACGGACTAGCGGGATCTATGGCTACACCTTC.